Below, 18 T cell receptor beta chains from the same sample are listed, as sequenced in a study of blood T cells in healthy people across ages. Together with a sample-barcoded 5' primer, a J-beta primer mix was included in a second PCR lasting about 7 to 11 cycles. TCRdb used MiXCR to reprocess the 5' RACE reads, holding one entry per CDR3 protein. In the table there are roughly 800,000 distinct CDR3 sequences, roughly 60% of which are singletons. The sequenced sample consisted of blood. The receptors were gathered from a man younger than 40 in good health.

The CDR3, as DNA: TGTGCCAGCAGCCAAGAGGCCCAGAGGAGGGTTCTCTACAATGAGCAGTTCTTC. Encoded protein: CASSQEAQRRVLYNEQFF. This chain joins TRBV3-1 and TRBJ2-1; D perhaps matches TRBD2 (6 bases). The CDR3 loop spans 18 amino acids. The V gene lost 0 bases and the J gene lost 3 bases, with 18 bases spanning the gap. Per the germline V gene, CDR1 is LGHDT and CDR2 is YNNKEL (reference sequence).

This clonotype came up a few times. This chain joins TRBV29-1 and TRBJ1-1; no firm D call. The CDR3 runs 13 residues. Per germline, CDR1 SQVTM and CDR2 ANQGSEA. The V end lost 4 bases, the J end lost 5 bases, and 14 bases lay between the germline ends. The CDR3 here is CSVVRGSRTEAFF. The CDR3 region has the DNA TGCAGCGTTGTACGTGGGTCCCGAACTGAAGCTTTCTTT.

The chain couples TRBV14 to TRBJ2-1; 8 nucleotides align to TRBD2. This CDR3 has 15 residues. Germline lookup yields CDR1 SGHDN and CDR2 FVKESK. The V segment lost 4 bases and the J segment 4 bases; nucleotides outside the gene matches: 6. As DNA, the CDR3 is TGTGCCAGCAGCCCAGGGAGCGGGAGTTACAATGAGCAGTTCTTC. Its translation is CASSPGSGSYNEQFF. Based on the CDR3 plus reference TRBV14 and TRBJ2-1, the full variable domain is EAGVTQFPSHSVIEKGQTVTLRCDPISGHDNLYWYRRVMGKEIKFLLHFVKESKQDESGMPNNRFLAERTGGTYSTLKVQPAELEDSGVYFCASSPGSGSYNEQFFGPGTRLTVL.

Written as DNA, the CDR3 is TGCGCCAGCAGCCCGGTACTAGCGGGAGGCTACAATGAGCAGTTCTTC. Translated: CASSPVLAGGYNEQFF. The chain recombines TRBV5-1 with TRBJ2-1; TRBD2 matches at 12 bases. V lost 4 bases to trimming and J lost 3 bases; unmatched junction nucleotides: 5. The CDR3 has 16 residues. Germline loops: CDR1 SGHRS, CDR2 YFSETQ.

This clonotype was seen a handful of times. V usage is TRBV29-1 and J usage is TRBJ2-3; tentative D call: TRBD2 (6 bases). V lost 4 bases and J lost 2, with 13 bases in between. The CDR3 runs 14 residues. The germline V gene encodes CDR1 SQVTM and CDR2 ANQGSEA. The CDR3: CSVGSGSSTDTQYF. The CDR3 nucleotides read TGCAGCGTTGGTAGCGGATCCTCCACAGATACGCAGTATTTT.

The chain recombines TRBV29-1 with TRBJ2-1; D gene uncertain. From germline, CDR1 is SQVTM and CDR2 ANQGSEA. This CDR3 has 15 residues. CDR3 protein: CNKILGLGSYNEQFF. The DNA of the CDR3 is TGCAACAAAATACTGGGTTTAGGGTCCTACAATGAGCAGTTCTTC.

The chain is built from TRBV12-3 or TRBV12-4 and TRBJ1-2; D might be TRBD1 (6 bases). The CDR3 runs to 18 residues. V was trimmed by 4 bases and J by 5 bases, leaving 26 bases between them. The CDR3 DNA reads TGTGCCAGCAGTTCCCACGGGTTCTGGGGGCAGGCTGGATATGGCTACACCTTC. Protein: CASSSHGFWGQAGYGYTF.

V gene TRBV4-3 combines with J gene TRBJ2-5, with 9 bases matching TRBD1. The CDR3 sequence is 16 residues long. V trimming: 3 bases; J trimming: 5 bases; junction bases outside the gene matches: 10. CDR1 and CDR2 (germline): LGHNA, YSLEER. The CDR3 DNA sequence: TGCGCCAGCAGCCAGACCGGGACAGGGACTCGGGAGACCCAGTACTTC. Residues: CASSQTGTGTRETQYF.

CDR3 loop: CSSTQTGESYNEQFF. The CDR3 DNA follows: TGTTCCTCGACCCAAACAGGGGAGTCCTACAATGAGCAGTTCTTC. This chain links TRBV19 with TRBJ2-1, with 7 bases that match TRBD1. Germline assignment: CDR1 LNHDA and CDR2 SQIVND (reference sequence). This CDR3 contains 15 residues.

This rearrangement joins TRBV20-1 to TRBJ2-7; TRBD2 might be the D (6 bases). The CDR3 sequence is 13 residues long. The V end was cut by 6 bases, the J end by 1 base, with 13 bases between. Germline assignment: CDR1 DFQATT and CDR2 SNEGSKA (reference sequence). The DNA of the CDR3 is TGCAGTGCGACGGGACTGGTATCCTACGAGCAGTACTTC. Residues: CSATGLVSYEQYF.

This sequence joins TRBV10-3 and TRBJ1-2; D is uncertain. CDR3 length equals 15 residues. Germline V gene lookup returns CDR1 ENHRY and CDR2 SYGVKD. Trimming left V 3 bases short and J 2 bases short, with 13 bases between. The CDR3 DNA follows: TGTGCCATCAGTGATATGGTGGACTCCAACTATGGCTACACCTTC. This sequence encodes CAISDMVDSNYGYTF.

This sequence joins TRBV5-1 and TRBJ1-1; D is unresolved. Germline V gene sequence: CDR1 SGHRS, CDR2 YFSETQ. This CDR3 is 15 amino acids long. Trimming cost V 0 bases and J 1 base, with 10 bases left between them. The CDR3: CASSLVSGQNTEAFF. The CDR3 coding sequence is TGCGCCAGCAGCTTGGTGTCCGGGCAGAACACTGAAGCTTTCTTT.

The V and J genes are TRBV20-1 and TRBJ2-7, with TRBD2 matching 9 bases. The CDR3 has 14 amino acids. The J segment lost 5 bases and the V segment lost 5 bases, leaving 10 bases of the junction unmatched. The germline gives CDR1 DFQATT, CDR2 SNEGSKA (reference sequence). CDR3 amino acids: CSALSGSAANEQYF. The CDR3 bases are TGCAGTGCTCTTAGCGGGAGCGCTGCTAACGAGCAGTACTTC.

The sample holds many counts of this clonotype. V usage is TRBV7-6 and J usage is TRBJ2-7, with TRBD2 as a possible D gene (5 bases). CDR3 length equals 13 residues. Germline V lookup: CDR1 SGHVS, CDR2 FNYEAQ. Deletions cut 5 bases from V and 2 bases from J, with 10 bases between. CDR3 amino acids: CASSPPGTYEQYF. CDR3 sequence (DNA): TGTGCCAGCAGCCCCCCCGGGACCTACGAGCAGTACTTC.

The chain employs TRBV3-1 and TRBJ1-1, with D possibly TRBD1 on 5 matching bases. The V end was cut by 1 base, the J end by 6 bases, with 12 bases between. Germline assignment: CDR1 LGHDT and CDR2 YNNKEL (reference sequence). The CDR3 contains 14 residues. CDR3 bases: TGTGCCAGCAGCCAAGGGGGGGGGGTTGCTGAAGCTTTCTTT. As protein: CASSQGGGVAEAFF.

Only a few counts were recorded for this clonotype. The chain combines TRBV12-3 or TRBV12-4 with TRBJ2-1, with 13 bases fitting TRBD2. The V and J ends lost 5 bases and 2 bases, in that order; junction bases with no gene match: 6. This CDR3 has 17 residues. Written as DNA, the CDR3 is TGTGCCAGCAGTCGTCGACTAGCGGGGGGTACCTACAATGAGCAGTTCTTC. Its translation is CASSRRLAGGTYNEQFF.

This clonotype was detected only once. This chain joins TRBV20-1 and TRBJ2-1, with 7 positions matching TRBD2. The V gene's germline CDR1 is DFQATT and CDR2 SNEGSKA (reference sequence). This CDR3 contains 17 residues. J gave up 2 bases and V 1 base, and 11 bases lay outside the gene matches. CDR3 in amino acids: CSARGGLTGGPYNEQFF. CDR3 nucleotides: TGCAGTGCTAGAGGGGGTTTAACGGGAGGTCCCTACAATGAGCAGTTCTTC.

This clonotype has more than one count but fewer than ten. The chain recombines TRBV7-8 with TRBJ2-5, with D perhaps matching TRBD1 or TRBD2 (5 bases each). Per the germline V gene, CDR1 is SGHVS and CDR2 is FQNEAQ. The CDR3 is 14 amino acids. V was shortened by 5 bases and J by 1 base, with 11 bases between the two germline ends. CDR3 sequence: CASSRGRTQETQYF. The CDR3 DNA follows: TGTGCCAGCAGCCGGGGACGGACCCAAGAGACCCAGTACTTC.